The 5 T cell receptor beta chains given below trace back to one sample, sequenced in a study of regulatory T cells in long-lasting Graves disease. Arm-PCR with iRepertoire HTBI primers amplified the CDR3 regions for these TCR beta libraries. TCRdb re-analysed the multiplex PCR reads in MiXCR, keeping a single row per CDR3 protein. The table lists fewer than 550,000 distinct CDR3 sequences, about 15% of them singletons. The time point denotes: newly diagnosed GD, antithyroid drugs for less than 3 months. Scientists built the TCR library using RNA that was extracted from PBMCs. These records were also assigned to another study, of T cells in Graves' hyperthyroidism and ophthalmopathy.

Sample: peripheral blood mononuclear cells (PBMCs), taken at new diagnosis, from a patient treated with antithyroid drugs. Receptor source: a woman aged 35 to 60 with Graves disease.

The table lists this clonotype with many counts. V is TRBV6-1 and J is TRBJ1-2; D possibly corresponds to TRBD1 (5 bases). Germline V gives CDR1 MNHNS, CDR2 SASEGT. CDR3 length: 13 residues. Trimming left V 7 bases short and J 7 bases short, with 16 bases between. CDR3 sequence reads: CASIDWGRSGYTF. CDR3 nucleotides: TGTGCCAGCATCGACTGGGGGAGAAGTGGCTACACCTTC.

The chain recombines TRBV20-1 with TRBJ2-6; 10 bases are shared with TRBD2. CDR1 and CDR2 from the germline V gene are DFQATT and SNEGSKA (reference sequence). After removal of 3 bases from V and 1 base from J, the junction contained 9 bases not matched to a gene. The CDR3 is 18 amino acids. In DNA form, the CDR3 reads TGCAGTGCTAGTGGTCTAGCGGGGGAAGGGTCTGGGGCCAACGTCCTGACTTTC. It translates to CSASGLAGEGSGANVLTF.

This clonotype came up many times. This chain links TRBV24-1 with TRBJ2-3; no definite D call. The CDR3 has 12 residues. V was shortened by 1 base and J by 4 bases, with 2 bases between the two germline ends. Germline lookup yields CDR1 KGHDR and CDR2 SFDVKD. For the CDR3, the DNA is TGTGCCACCAGTGATTTTGCAGATACGCAGTATTTT. Translation gives CATSDFADTQYF.

This chain connects TRBV7-8 to TRBJ1-5; the D is unclear. Trimming removed 9 bases from V and 2 bases from J, with 11 bases in between. Germline CDR1 reads SGHVS; CDR2 reads FQNEAQ. The CDR3 loop spans 13 amino acids. CDR3 sequence (DNA): TGTGCCAGACCCAACCTCTGCAATCAGCCCCAGCATTTT. The encoded protein is CARPNLCNQPQHF. The entire variable domain, with the rest obtained from reference TRBV7-8 and TRBJ1-5, is as follows: GAGVSQSPRYKVAKRGQDVALRCDPISGHVSLFWYQQALGQGPEFLTYFQNEAQLDKSGLPSDRFFAERPEGSVSTLKIQRTQQEDSAVYLCARPNLCNQPQHFGDGTRLSIL.

This clonotype turned up a few times. CDR3 sequence reads: CASRIAGHSYNEQFF. For the CDR3, the DNA is TGTGCCAGCAGGATAGCGGGTCACTCCTACAATGAGCAGTTCTTC. V is TRBV12-3 or TRBV12-4 and J is TRBJ2-1; 7 bases line up with TRBD2. V lost 6 bases and J lost 0; bases outside the gene matches: 5. CDR3 length: 15 amino acids.